These 24 T cell receptor beta chains were all obtained from the same sample, sequenced in a study of post-analysis software for immune sequencing data. Included in the TCR beta cDNA libraries were unique molecular identifiers. TCRdb fed the PCR reads into MiXCR, producing one record per CDR3 protein. The sample holds about 460,000 distinct CDR3 sequences, approximately 46% seen once. No antigen has been assigned to these receptors. Notes on the study in general: Relative to controls, patients had 4 or 5 TRBV segments at higher frequency, with TRBV5-6, TRBV5-1 and TRBV20-1 among these.

Source material: blood. All receptors come from a girl aged 10 to 17 with multiple sclerosis.

This clonotype came up a few times. The chain recombines TRBV7-9 with TRBJ2-1, with TRBD2 identical over 11 bases. The CDR3 contains 15 residues. Trimming cost V 4 bases and J 9 bases; bases outside gene matches: 8. Germline CDR1 and CDR2: SEHNR and FQNEAQ (reference sequence). Here the CDR3 reads CASSSLAGASSEQFF. The CDR3 region has the DNA TGTGCCAGCAGCTCACTAGCGGGAGCGAGCAGTGAGCAGTTCTTC.

In regard to this clonotype: At one boundary the junction diverges from the germline segment, which might be a read error. V usage is TRBV4-2 and J usage is TRBJ2-1; 7 bases align to TRBD1. The CDR3 consists of 15 residues. Germline assignment: CDR1 LGHNA and CDR2 YNFKEQ. This CDR3 is CAGSQGDRAYNEQFF. CDR3 sequence (DNA): TGTGCCGGCAGCCAAGGGGACAGAGCATACAATGAGCAGTTCTTC.

This clonotype has a count of ten or more. The chain employs TRBV29-1 and TRBJ2-1, with 8 bases lining up with TRBD2. Germline assignment: CDR1 SQVTM and CDR2 ANQGSEA. Trimming at V came to 6 bases and at J to 0 bases, leaving 4 bases not matched to a gene. This CDR3 region has 14 residues. The CDR3 region has the DNA TGCAGCGTCGCCAGCGGGAGCTCCTACAATGAGCAGTTCTTC. Amino acids: CSVASGSSYNEQFF.

The chain joins TRBV29-1 to TRBJ1-3, with D perhaps matching TRBD1 (5 bases). CDR1 and CDR2 from the germline V gene are SQVTM and ANQGSEA. V was trimmed by 3 bases and J by 0 bases, leaving 9 bases between them. The CDR3 has 14 amino acids. The CDR3 sequence: CSVEGLTSGNTIYF. The CDR3 region has the DNA TGCAGCGTTGAGGGACTGACCTCTGGAAACACCATATATTTT.

The chain carries TRBV20-1 and TRBJ1-2; unclear D gene. Germline CDR1 reads DFQATT; CDR2 reads SNEGSKA (reference sequence). Trimming cost V 2 bases and J 3 bases, with 13 bases left between them. The CDR3 length is 14 residues. The CDR3 loop is CSARSVASDYGYTF. The CDR3 DNA reads as TGCAGTGCTAGATCGGTGGCGTCCGACTATGGCTACACCTTC.

This chain joins TRBV12-3 or TRBV12-4 and TRBJ2-1, with a possible D match to TRBD2 (7 bases). The V and J ends lost 7 bases and 1 base respectively, with 11 bases between them. The CDR3 has 14 amino acids. CDR3 sequence reads: CASTAGASYNEQFF. CDR3 DNA: TGTGCCAGCACCGCGGGGGCTTCCTACAATGAGCAGTTCTTC.

In this sample, this clonotype turned up a few times. The rearrangement links TRBV25-1 to TRBJ2-7; 8 nucleotides line up with TRBD1. The germline V gene has CDR1 MGHDK and CDR2 SYGVNS. The CDR3 runs to 14 residues. V lost 5 bases to trimming and J lost 4 bases; unmatched junction nucleotides: 7. CDR3 protein: CASSTGGSIYEQYF. The CDR3 DNA follows: TGTGCCAGCAGTACAGGGGGATCAATTTACGAGCAGTACTTC.

The chain employs TRBV7-9 and TRBJ2-1, with D perhaps TRBD2 (6 bases). This CDR3 has 15 amino acids. With 1 base removed from V and 2 bases from J, the gap between germline ends came to 9 bases. Germline CDR1 and CDR2: SEHNR and FQNEAQ (reference sequence). CDR3 nucleotides: TGTGCCAGCAGCTTAGTGGAGGGCCCCTACAATGAGCAGTTCTTC. This codes for CASSLVEGPYNEQFF.

CDR3 sequence reads: CASSLPRERGGNNEQFF. In DNA form, the CDR3 reads TGTGCCAGCAGCTTACCCCGCGAGCGGGGAGGAAACAATGAGCAGTTCTTC. The chain uses TRBV7-2 and TRBJ2-1; TRBD2 aligns across 7 bases. The length of the CDR3 is 17 residues. CDR1 SGHTA and CDR2 FQGNSA come from the germline V gene. Trimming took 2 bases from V and 5 from J; bases not matched to a gene: 12.

This clonotype was observed a few times. The chain is built from TRBV24-1 and TRBJ1-5; D gene uncertain. CDR1 is KGHDR, CDR2 SFDVKD, per germline. The CDR3 consists of 14 residues. Trimming removed 10 bases from V and 4 bases from J, with 16 bases in between. In DNA, the CDR3 is TGTGCCACTAGCGGCGTCGCAGCAAATCAGCCCCAGCATTTT. Encoded protein: CATSGVAANQPQHF.

This clonotype was recorded a few times. The V gene is TRBV28, the J gene TRBJ2-7; TRBD1 agrees at 8 bases. Germline loops: CDR1 MDHEN, CDR2 SYDVKM. Losses at the gene ends were 3 bases for V and 4 bases for J; bases not matched to a gene: 5. This CDR3 is 14 amino acids long. The CDR3, as DNA: TGTGCCAGCAGTTTTCGGACAGGGATGTACGAGCAGTACTTC. Amino acid sequence: CASSFRTGMYEQYF.

The chain employs TRBV6-2 or TRBV6-3 and TRBJ2-3; 13 bases fit TRBD2. The CDR3 totals 14 residues. V dropped 6 bases and J dropped 10; count of bases not matched to a gene: 7. Germline V CDR1 and CDR2: MNHEY, SVGEGT. CDR3 in DNA: TGTGCCAGCAGACCCGGACTAGCGGGAGCCGCGCAGTATTTT. Protein sequence: CASRPGLAGAAQYF.

The sample holds a few counts of this clonotype. The chain joins TRBV24-1 to TRBJ2-1; TRBD2 might be the D (5 bases). This CDR3 has 17 amino acids. Germline values: CDR1 KGHDR, CDR2 SFDVKD. Between the trimmed V and J ends, which lost 4 bases and 0 bases, there was a span of 15 bases. CDR3 residues: CATSDPYSASSYNEQFF. The CDR3 region has the DNA TGTGCCACCAGTGACCCTTATAGCGCGAGCTCCTACAATGAGCAGTTCTTC.

In its sample, this clonotype was seen a few times. The gene calls are TRBV20-1 and TRBJ2-7, with D hard to call. Germline V gene sequence: CDR1 DFQATT, CDR2 SNEGSKA (reference sequence). CDR3 length equals 14 residues. V was shortened by 0 bases and J by 5 bases, with 14 bases between the two germline ends. CDR3 protein: CSARDSRTGDEQYF. The CDR3 region has the DNA TGCAGTGCTAGAGATTCCCGGACGGGTGACGAGCAGTACTTC.

This clonotype was seen more than once but under ten times. The chain is built from TRBV7-2 and TRBJ1-5, with a tentative D call TRBD1 (6 bases). From germline, CDR1 is SGHTA and CDR2 FQGNSA. The CDR3 spans 16 residues. The V gene lost 4 bases and the J gene lost 2 bases, with 15 bases spanning the gap. CDR3 nucleotides: TGTGCCAGCAGCTGGACGGGGGGCTCAGGCAATCAGCCCCAGCATTTT. As protein: CASSWTGGSGNQPQHF.

This chain links TRBV5-5 with TRBJ2-4; 7 bases are a match to TRBD2. The J call may be mistaken, given a closer DNA end match to TRBJ2-5. Per the germline V gene, CDR1 is SGHKS and CDR2 is YYEKEE (reference sequence). The length of the CDR3 is 15 residues. The CDR3 protein is CASSLLLASAETQYF. The CDR3 nucleotides read TGTGCCAGCAGCTTGTTACTAGCGAGTGCGGAGACCCAGTACTTC.

The rearrangement joins TRBV6-6 to TRBJ1-2, with D tentatively TRBD1 (6 bases). The CDR3 runs to 15 residues. CDR1 MNHNY and CDR2 SVGAGI come from the germline V gene (reference sequence). V dropped 5 bases and J dropped 12 bases, with 25 bases sitting between them. The CDR3 nucleotides are TGTGCCAGCAGTGATCACAGGGCTGGGACCCCTTCTGACACCTTC. Residues: CASSDHRAGTPSDTF.

The V and J genes are TRBV20-1 and TRBJ2-1; the match to TRBD2 covers 10 bases. The CDR3 length is 16 residues. In germline, CDR1 is DFQATT, CDR2 SNEGSKA (reference sequence). With V trimmed by 1 base and J by 4 bases, 7 bases remained unmatched. The CDR3 region is CSARGYATSGYNEQFF. CDR3 DNA sequence: TGCAGTGCTAGAGGGTACGCGACTAGCGGGTACAATGAGCAGTTCTTC.

This chain connects TRBV9 to TRBJ2-1; D is unclear. Germline CDR1 and CDR2: SGDLS and YYNGEE. The length of the CDR3 is 16 residues. Between the trimmed V and J ends, which lost 3 bases and 2 bases, there was a span of 15 bases. CDR3 protein: CASSATPNRAYNEQFF. The CDR3 bases are TGTGCCAGCAGCGCGACCCCCAACAGAGCCTACAATGAGCAGTTCTTC.

This chain joins TRBV12-3 or TRBV12-4 and TRBJ1-1; D call uncertain. CDR3 length: 13 amino acids. Trimming took off 3 bases at V and 2 bases at J, with 7 bases between the two ends. The CDR3 sequence is CASSFGPNTEAFF. CDR3 bases: TGTGCCAGCAGTTTCGGACCCAACACTGAAGCTTTCTTT.

This clonotype was detected only a few times. This rearrangement joins TRBV4-1 to TRBJ1-6; no definite D call. The germline V gene encodes CDR1 MGHRA and CDR2 YSYEKL. The CDR3 covers 19 residues. Trimming shortened V by 3 bases and J by 10 bases, and 28 bases separated the two germline ends. The CDR3 bases are TGCGCCAGCAGCCATCTTTCGATCGGAGGTGGGGTTGGGGAATCACCCCTCCACTTT. It encodes CASSHLSIGGGVGESPLHF.

The rearrangement uses TRBV29-1 and TRBJ2-7; TRBD2 matches at 10 bases. From germline, CDR1 is SQVTM and CDR2 ANQGSEA. The CDR3 sequence is 16 residues long. Trimming cost V 3 bases and J 5 bases; bases outside gene matches: 13. The CDR3 DNA follows: TGCAGCGTTGATGGAGTTAGCGGGAGGAGTGGAGACGAGCAGTACTTC. It is translated as CSVDGVSGRSGDEQYF.

The chain employs TRBV2 and TRBJ2-3; D remains unclear. This CDR3 spans 14 amino acids. In germline, CDR1 is SNHLY, CDR2 FYNNEI. V was cut by 5 bases and J by 0 bases, with 9 bases left in between. Here the CDR3 reads CASSRPSSTDTQYF. The CDR3 DNA follows: TGTGCCAGCAGTAGACCCTCTAGCACAGATACGCAGTATTTT.

The chain combines TRBV12-3 or TRBV12-4 with TRBJ1-2; 7 positions agree with TRBD1. Germline trimming cut 3 bases from V and 5 bases from J; bases unmatched to any gene: 3. There are 13 residues in the CDR3. CDR3 nucleotides: TGTGCCAGCAGTTTGCAGGGGGAATATGGCTACACCTTC. Encoded protein: CASSLQGEYGYTF.